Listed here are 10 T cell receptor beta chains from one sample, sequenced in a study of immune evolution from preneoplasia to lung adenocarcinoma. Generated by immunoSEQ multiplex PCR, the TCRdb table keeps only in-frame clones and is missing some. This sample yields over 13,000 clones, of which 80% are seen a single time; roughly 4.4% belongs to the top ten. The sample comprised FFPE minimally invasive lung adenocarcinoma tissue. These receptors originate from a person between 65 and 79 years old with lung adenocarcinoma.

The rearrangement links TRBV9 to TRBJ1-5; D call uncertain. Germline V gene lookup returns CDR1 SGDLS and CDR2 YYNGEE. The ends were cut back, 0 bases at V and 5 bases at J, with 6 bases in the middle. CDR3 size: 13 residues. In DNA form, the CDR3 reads TGTGCCAGCAGCGTAGGGGTTGATCAGCCCCAGCATTTT. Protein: CASSVGVDQPQHF.

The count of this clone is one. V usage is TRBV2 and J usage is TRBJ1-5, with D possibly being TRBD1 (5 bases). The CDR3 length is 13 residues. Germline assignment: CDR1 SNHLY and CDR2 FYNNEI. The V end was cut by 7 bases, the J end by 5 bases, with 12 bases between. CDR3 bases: TGTGCCAGCAAGGGCGACAGTTATCAGCCCCAGCATTTT. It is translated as CASKGDSYQPQHF.

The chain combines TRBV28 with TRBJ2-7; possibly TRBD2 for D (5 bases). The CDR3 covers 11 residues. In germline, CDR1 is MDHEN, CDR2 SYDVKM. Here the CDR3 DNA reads TGTGGGGTGTCGGGAACCTACGAGCAGTACTTC. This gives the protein CGVSGTYEQYF.

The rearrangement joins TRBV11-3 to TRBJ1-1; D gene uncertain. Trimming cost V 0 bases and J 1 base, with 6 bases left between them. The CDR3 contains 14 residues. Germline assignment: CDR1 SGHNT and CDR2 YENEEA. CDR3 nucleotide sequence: TGTGCCAGCAGCTTAGATCTAGGGAACACTGAAGCTTTCTTT. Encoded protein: CASSLDLGNTEAFF. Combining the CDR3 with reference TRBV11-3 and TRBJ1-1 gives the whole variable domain EAGVVQSPRYKIIEKKQPVAFWCNPISGHNTLYWYLQNLGQGPELLIRYENEEAVDDSQLPKDRFSAERLKGVDSTLKIQPAELGDSAVYLCASSLDLGNTEAFFGQGTRLTVV.

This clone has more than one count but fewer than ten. The CDR3 is CASSLNRDAPYQSGELFF. CDR3 in DNA: TGTGCCAGCTCACTAAACAGGGACGCCCCTTATCAATCCGGGGAGCTGTTTTTT. V is TRBV18 and J is TRBJ2-2; weak D call: TRBD1 (6 bases). The germline CDR1 and CDR2 sequences are KGHSH and LQKENI. Trimming pared 4 bases from V and 6 bases from J, leaving 24 bases between. The CDR3 loop spans 18 amino acids.

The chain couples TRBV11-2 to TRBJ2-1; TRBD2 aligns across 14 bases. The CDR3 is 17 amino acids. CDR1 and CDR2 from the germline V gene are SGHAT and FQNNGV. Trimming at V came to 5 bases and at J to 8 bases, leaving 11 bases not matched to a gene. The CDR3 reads CASSRGTSGGGVYEQFF. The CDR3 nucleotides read TGTGCCAGCAGCCGAGGGACTAGCGGGGGCGGGGTTTATGAGCAGTTCTTC.

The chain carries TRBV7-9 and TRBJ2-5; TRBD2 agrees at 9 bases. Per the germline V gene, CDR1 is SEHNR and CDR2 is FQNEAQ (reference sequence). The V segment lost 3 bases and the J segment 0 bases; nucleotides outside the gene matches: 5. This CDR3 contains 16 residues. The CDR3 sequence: CASSFGTSRNQETQYF. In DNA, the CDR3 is TGTGCCAGCAGCTTTGGGACTAGCAGAAACCAAGAGACCCAGTACTTC.

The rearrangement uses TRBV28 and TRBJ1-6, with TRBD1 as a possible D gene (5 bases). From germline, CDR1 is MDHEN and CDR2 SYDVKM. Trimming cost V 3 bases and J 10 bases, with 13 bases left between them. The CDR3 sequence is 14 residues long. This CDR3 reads CASSLSQGGSPLHF. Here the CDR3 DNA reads TGTGCCAGCAGTTTGTCTCAGGGCGGCTCACCCCTCCACTTT.

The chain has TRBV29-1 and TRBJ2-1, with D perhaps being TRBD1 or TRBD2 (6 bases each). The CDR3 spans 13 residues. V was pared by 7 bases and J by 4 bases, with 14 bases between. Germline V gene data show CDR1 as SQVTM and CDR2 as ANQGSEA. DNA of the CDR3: TGCAGCGGGGGGGCTATGGGGTACAATGAGCAGTTCTTC. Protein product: CSGGAMGYNEQFF.

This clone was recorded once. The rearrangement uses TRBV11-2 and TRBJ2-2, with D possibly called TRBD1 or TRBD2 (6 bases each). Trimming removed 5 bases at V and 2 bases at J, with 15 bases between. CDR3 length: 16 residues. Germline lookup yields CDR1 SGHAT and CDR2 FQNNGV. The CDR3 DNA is TGTGCCAGCAGCGCCTCGGGGGCGGCAAACACCGGGGAGCTGTTTTTT. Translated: CASSASGAANTGELFF.